A single sample is the source of the 17 T cell receptor beta chains below, sequenced in a study of T cell responses to AZD1222 COVID-19 vaccine. Sequencing was performed with immunoSEQ multiplex PCR; in TCRdb, only in-frame clones are kept and a portion is missing. This sample yields more than 90,000 clones, of which roughly 90% are seen a single time; approximately 15% belongs to the top ten. The sample consisted of peripheral blood, taken on day 0 of AZD1222 vaccination. These receptors all stem from an adult in good health.

The V and J genes are TRBV28 and TRBJ2-7; TRBD1 or TRBD2 may be the D gene (7 bases each). Trimming pared 6 bases from V and 1 base from J, leaving 16 bases between. The CDR3 contains 15 residues. Germline V lookup: CDR1 MDHEN, CDR2 SYDVKM. CDR3 sequence reads: CASSQGVAGSYEQYF. CDR3 coding DNA: TGTGCCAGCAGCCAGGGGGTAGCGGGTTCCTACGAGCAGTACTTC.

The rearrangement links TRBV5-1 to TRBJ1-6, with 10 bases lining up with TRBD1. The junction had 9 bases not matched to a gene; V was cut back by 5 bases and J by 10 bases. CDR3 size: 15 residues. The V gene's germline CDR1 is SGHRS and CDR2 YFSETQ. CDR3 in DNA: TGCGCCAGCAGTTCCTGGGACAGGGGATCGTCACCCCTCCACTTT. The encoded protein is CASSSWDRGSSPLHF.

The chain carries TRBV5-8 and TRBJ1-6; TRBD1 agrees at 8 bases. CDR1 is SGHTS, CDR2 YDEGEE, per germline. The CDR3 consists of 20 residues. The J segment lost 0 bases and the V segment lost 0 bases, leaving 11 bases of the junction unmatched. The CDR3 DNA reads as TGTGCCAGCAGCTTGGAGAGTCCAGGGGGCGAGAGCTCCTATAATTCACCCCTCCACTTT. Its translation: CASSLESPGGESSYNSPLHF.

This clone was seen more than once but under ten times. The chain carries TRBV18 and TRBJ2-7, with D unresolved. V was pared by 0 bases and J by 1 base, with 7 bases between. Germline loops: CDR1 KGHSH, CDR2 LQKENI. The CDR3 runs 14 residues. CDR3 coding DNA: TGTGCCAGCTCACCACCGGCGGAATCCTACGAGCAGTACTTC. It codes for CASSPPAESYEQYF.

The chain combines TRBV19 with TRBJ1-6; 9 nucleotides align to TRBD1. There are 15 residues in the CDR3. Germline-derived CDR1 and CDR2 are LNHDA and SQIVND (reference sequence). J lost 10 bases, V lost 0 bases, and 4 bases had no gene match. CDR3 coding DNA: TGTGCCAGTAGTATAGATCACAGGGGGCTCTCACCCCTCCACTTT. Translated: CASSIDHRGLSPLHF.

The chain couples TRBV12-3 or TRBV12-4 to TRBJ2-5, with TRBD2 matching over 7 bases. The junction had 4 bases not matched to a gene; V was cut back by 5 bases and J by 7 bases. The CDR3 has 12 amino acids. CDR3 bases: TGTGCCAGCAGTCAAGCGGGACTGACCCAGTACTTC. Its protein is CASSQAGLTQYF.

The J gene is TRBJ2-4, the V gene TRBV5-1; D not resolved. CDR1 and CDR2 (germline): SGHRS, YFSETQ. This CDR3 is 14 amino acids long. Trimming left V 1 base short and J 2 bases short, with 7 bases between. The DNA of the CDR3 is TGCGCCAGCAGCTTGTTGGGTACCAAAAACATTCAGTACTTC. Its protein is CASSLLGTKNIQYF.

The rearrangement uses TRBV10-3 and TRBJ2-1; maybe TRBD2 (6 bases). Trimming shortened V by 0 bases and J by 7 bases, and 19 bases separated the two germline ends. Germline V gene lookup returns CDR1 ENHRY and CDR2 SYGVKD. The CDR3 has 17 residues. CDR3 nucleotide sequence: TGTGCCATCAGTGAGTCGAGTGGCTGGGAGGCGGGTAATGAGCAGTTCTTC. This codes for CAISESSGWEAGNEQFF.

The sample holds one count of this clone. This chain uses TRBV28 with TRBJ1-4; the D gene is possibly TRBD1 (6 bases). Germline loops: CDR1 MDHEN, CDR2 SYDVKM. V shed 3 bases and J shed 8 bases, with 13 bases lying between them. The CDR3 is made up of 14 amino acids. The CDR3: CASSLIGGKEKLFF. CDR3 nucleotides: TGTGCCAGCAGTTTGATAGGGGGTAAAGAAAAACTGTTTTTT.

The CDR3 DNA follows: TGTGCCAGCAGCCCGCGACGGGCAACTAATGAAAAACTGTTTTTT. The encoded protein is CASSPRRATNEKLFF. V usage is TRBV9 and J usage is TRBJ1-4; D is uncertain. Germline V gene data show CDR1 as SGDLS and CDR2 as YYNGEE. Trimming took off 4 bases at V and 0 bases at J, with 10 bases between the two ends. The CDR3 runs 15 residues.

The chain employs TRBV5-1 and TRBJ1-6; tentative D call: TRBD1 (5 bases). Trimming took 4 bases from V and 5 from J, leaving 16 bases between them. The CDR3 spans 16 residues. Germline CDR1 SGHRS, CDR2 YFSETQ. In DNA form, the CDR3 reads TGCGCCAGCAGCCGGACACGGCCAGGGAATAATTCACCCCTCCACTTT. Translation: CASSRTRPGNNSPLHF.

The chain links TRBV3-1 (or the pseudogene TRBV3-2) to TRBJ1-1; 7 bases agree with TRBD1. The CDR3 totals 13 residues. V was pared by 4 bases and J by 11 bases, with 10 bases of the junction left unmatched. Looked up from germline, CDR1 is LGHDT and CDR2 is YNNKEL (reference sequence). This CDR3 reads CASSPQGSLGAFF. CDR3 DNA sequence: TGTGCCAGCAGCCCACAGGGGTCACTGGGGGCTTTCTTT.

CDR3 in DNA: TGTGCCAGGGGACTAGCGGGAGGCCGCGACGAGCAGTACTTC. This translates into CARGLAGGRDEQYF. J is TRBJ2-7 and V is TRBV2; 15 bases agree with TRBD2. Germline V gene sequence: CDR1 SNHLY, CDR2 FYNNEI. This CDR3 has 14 residues. After removal of 9 bases from V and 5 bases from J, the junction contained 5 bases not matched to a gene.

The chain employs TRBV4-1 and TRBJ2-2; D gene uncertain. This CDR3 has 12 residues. V lost 3 bases and J 1 base, leaving 0 bases between the germline ends. Germline V gives CDR1 MGHRA, CDR2 YSYEKL. The CDR3 protein is CASSQNTGELFF. DNA for the CDR3: TGCGCCAGCAGCCAGAACACCGGGGAGCTGTTTTTT.

This clone was seen a single time. This rearrangement joins TRBV11-2 to TRBJ2-7; no clear D. Germline V gene sequence: CDR1 SGHAT, CDR2 FQNNGV. V was pared by 8 bases and J by 7 bases, with 9 bases between. The CDR3 is 10 amino acids. CDR3 residues: CASGGPEQYF. CDR3 sequence (DNA): TGTGCCAGCGGCGGTCCTGAGCAGTACTTC.

This clone was seen a few times. The chain is built from TRBV27 and TRBJ2-2; a weak D match, TRBD1 (6 bases). The CDR3 extends over 17 amino acids. Trimming shortened V by 7 bases and J by 1 base, and 19 bases separated the two germline ends. Per germline, CDR1 MNHEY and CDR2 SMNVEV (reference sequence). The CDR3 spells CASNMGAGPLNTGELFF. The CDR3 region has the DNA TGTGCCAGCAATATGGGGGCGGGCCCGCTGAACACCGGGGAGCTGTTTTTT.

The chain is built from TRBV29-1 and TRBJ2-3; tentatively, D is TRBD2 (6 bases). The CDR3 loop spans 13 amino acids. V shed 3 bases and J shed 5 bases, with 12 bases lying between them. CDR1 and CDR2 (germline): SQVTM, ANQGSEA. The CDR3, as DNA: TGCAGCGTTGACGGGAGTGGGGTAGATACGCAGTATTTT. Translation gives CSVDGSGVDTQYF.